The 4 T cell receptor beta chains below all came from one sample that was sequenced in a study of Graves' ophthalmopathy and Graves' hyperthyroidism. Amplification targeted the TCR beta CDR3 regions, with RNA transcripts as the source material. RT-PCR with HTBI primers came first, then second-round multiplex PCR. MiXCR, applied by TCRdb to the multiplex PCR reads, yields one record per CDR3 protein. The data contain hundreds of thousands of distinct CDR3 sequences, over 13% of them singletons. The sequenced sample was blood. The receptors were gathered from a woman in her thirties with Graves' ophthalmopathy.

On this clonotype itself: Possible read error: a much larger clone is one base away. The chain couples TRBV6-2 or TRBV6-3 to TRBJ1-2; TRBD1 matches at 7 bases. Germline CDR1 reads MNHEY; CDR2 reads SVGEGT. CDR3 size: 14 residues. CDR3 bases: TGTACCAGCAGTTACTCGAGAAACAGGGGCGGCTACACCTTC. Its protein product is CTSSYSRNRGGYTF.

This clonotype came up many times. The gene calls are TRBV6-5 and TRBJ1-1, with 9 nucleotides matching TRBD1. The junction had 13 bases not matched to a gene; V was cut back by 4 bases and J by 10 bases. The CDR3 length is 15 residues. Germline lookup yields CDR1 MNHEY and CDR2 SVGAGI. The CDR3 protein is CASSFSTGGAERAFF. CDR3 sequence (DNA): TGTGCCAGCAGTTTTTCAACAGGGGGCGCGGAAAGAGCTTTCTTT.

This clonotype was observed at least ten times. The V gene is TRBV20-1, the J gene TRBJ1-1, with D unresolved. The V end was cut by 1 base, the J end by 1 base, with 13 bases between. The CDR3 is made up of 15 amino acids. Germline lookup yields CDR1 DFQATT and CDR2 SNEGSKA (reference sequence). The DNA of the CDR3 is TGCAGTGCTAGAGTCCCGGCAACTCCGAACACTGAAGCTTTCTTT. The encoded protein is CSARVPATPNTEAFF.

CDR3 amino acids: CASANPGRDRGIQNTGELFF. The CDR3 nucleotides are TGTGCCAGCGCTAACCCTGGACGGGACAGGGGCATCCAAAACACCGGGGAGCTGTTTTTT. The V gene is TRBV13, the J gene TRBJ2-2, with 10 bases identical to TRBD1. CDR3 size: 20 residues. The trim removed 8 bases at V and 2 bases at J, leaving 20 bases unmatched. Germline V CDR1 and CDR2: PRHDT, FYEKMQ (reference sequence).